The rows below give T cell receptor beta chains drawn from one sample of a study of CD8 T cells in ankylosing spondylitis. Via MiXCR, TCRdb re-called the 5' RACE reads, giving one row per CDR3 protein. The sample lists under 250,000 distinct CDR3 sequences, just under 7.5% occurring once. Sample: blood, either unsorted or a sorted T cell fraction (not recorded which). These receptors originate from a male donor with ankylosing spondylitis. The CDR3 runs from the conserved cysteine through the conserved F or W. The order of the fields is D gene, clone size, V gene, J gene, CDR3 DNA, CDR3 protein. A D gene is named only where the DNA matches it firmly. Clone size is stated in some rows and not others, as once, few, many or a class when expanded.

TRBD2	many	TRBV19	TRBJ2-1	TGTGCCAGTAGTATCCTAGCGGGAGGAAACAATGAGCAGTTCTTC	CASSILAGGNNEQFF
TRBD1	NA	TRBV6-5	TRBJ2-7	TGTGCCAGCAGTTACTCGAAGGGACAGGAGGACTGGGACGAGCAGTACTTC	CASSYSKGQEDWDEQYF
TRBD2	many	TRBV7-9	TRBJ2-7	TGTGCCAGCAGCCGACGGGAGGTGTACGAGCAGTACTTC	CASSRREVYEQYF
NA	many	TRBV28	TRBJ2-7	TGTGCCAGCAGTTTTCCAGGAAACACTTACGAGCAGTACTTC	CASSFPGNTYEQYF
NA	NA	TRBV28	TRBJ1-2	TGTGCCAGCAGCTCCCCCGGGATGGGGGGAAGTATGGATGGCTACACCTTC	CASSSPGMGGSMDGYTF
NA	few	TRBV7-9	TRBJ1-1	TGTGCCAGCACCCATGGGGGGCTGAACACTGAAGCTTTCTTT	CASTHGGLNTEAFF
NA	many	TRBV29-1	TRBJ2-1	TGCAGCGTTTTAACAGGAGAGCAGTTCTTC	CSVLTGEQFF
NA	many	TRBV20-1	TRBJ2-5	TGCAGTGCTAGAGATTACCGGGCCGGCAAGACCCAGTACTTC	CSARDYRAGKTQYF
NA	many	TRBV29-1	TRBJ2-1	TGCAGCGTTGAAGGCGCTTACTCCGAGCAGTTCTTC	CSVEGAYSEQFF
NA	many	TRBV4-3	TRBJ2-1	TGCGCCAGCAGCCAAGATTACAGGGCCTACAATGAGCAGTTCTTC	CASSQDYRAYNEQFF
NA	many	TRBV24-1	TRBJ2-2	TGTGCCACCACCGACACCGGGGAGCTGTTTTTT	CATTDTGELFF
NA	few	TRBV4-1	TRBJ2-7	TGCGCCAGCAGGGTGGTGGGGGCCGACGAGCAGTACTTC	CASRVVGADEQYF
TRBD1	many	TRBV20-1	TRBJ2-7	TGCAGTGCTAGAGAGACAGGGTCCTACGAGCAGTACTTC	CSARETGSYEQYF
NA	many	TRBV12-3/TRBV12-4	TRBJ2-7	TGTGCCAGCAGTTTACCGTTGGAAGGCCTCTACGAGCAGTACTTC	CASSLPLEGLYEQYF